Presented here are 3 T cell receptor beta chains from one specimen sequenced in a study of human T cells and chemical hapten exposure. TCRdb redid the calling of the RACE reads with MiXCR, one entry per CDR3 protein. The repertoire has some 360,000 distinct CDR3 sequences, 4% to 6% of them found once; the top ten carry about 2.5%. The time point is: pre-sensitization, week 0. Treatment denoted: therapeutic diphenylcyclopropenone sensitization with weekly scalp DPC. The sample here was whole blood, taken in connection with sensitization to the hapten diphenylcyclopropenone (DPC). These receptor sequences come from a woman in her forties or fifties with alopecia areata. Some clones in this sample may be carry-over from other donors' samples.

This clonotype was recorded many times. The chain employs TRBV7-9 and TRBJ2-7; the match to TRBD1 covers 8 bases. The germline V gene encodes CDR1 SEHNR and CDR2 FQNEAQ (reference sequence). With 5 bases clipped from V and 5 bases from J, the junction kept 8 bases outside the gene matches. The CDR3 has 14 amino acids. CDR3 sequence reads: CASSARQGSHEQYF. In DNA, the CDR3 is TGTGCCAGCAGCGCCAGACAGGGGAGCCACGAGCAGTACTTC. Together with reference TRBV7-9 and TRBJ2-7, the CDR3 gives the full variable domain: DTGVSQNPRHKITKRGQNVTFRCDPISEHNRLYWYRQTLGQGPEFLTYFQNEAQLEKSRLLSDRFSAERPKGSFSTLEIQRTEQGDSAMYLCASSARQGSHEQYFGPGTRLTVT.

The chain joins TRBV20-1 to TRBJ1-6, with 8 bases aligning to TRBD1. There are 17 residues in the CDR3. The germline V gene encodes CDR1 DFQATT and CDR2 SNEGSKA (reference sequence). V was clipped by 3 bases and J by 6 bases; unmatched bases: 13. CDR3 sequence reads: CSARELPGQGANSPLHF. In DNA, the CDR3 is TGCAGTGCTAGGGAACTCCCCGGACAGGGCGCTAATTCACCCCTCCACTTT.

J is TRBJ1-3 and V is TRBV12-5; unclear D gene. Germline V gives CDR1 LGHNT, CDR2 FRNRAP. Trimming pared 5 bases from V and 0 bases from J, leaving 11 bases between. CDR3 length equals 15 residues. The CDR3 DNA is TGTGCTAGTGGTCCGGACGGCTACTCTGGAAACACCATATATTTT. Its translation is CASGPDGYSGNTIYF.